The 11 T cell receptor beta chains listed next were all sequenced from one sample in a study of cytomegalovirus exposure and HLA in healthy donors. Amplification used 60 Vbeta primers and 13 Jbeta primers. Assay used: immunoSEQ multiplex PCR; TCRdb lists only in-frame clones, some missing. There are about 130,000 clones in the sample; approximately 81% occur only once, and approximately 2% lies in the top ten. The sequencing sample was made of PBMCs. The receptor source for this set is a man younger than 35 in good health and CMV-seronegative.

On this clone: The junction departs from the called germline gene at one end, perhaps through a read error. The chain recombines TRBV20-1 with TRBJ2-7; D unresolved. The germline V gene has CDR1 DFQATT and CDR2 SNEGSKA (reference sequence). The CDR3 extends over 11 amino acids. This chain's CDR3 is CSARDRYAQYF. Written as DNA, the CDR3 is TGCAGTGCTAGAGATCGCTACGCGCAGTACTTC.

The J gene is TRBJ2-1, the V gene TRBV9, with D hard to call. Germline-derived CDR1 and CDR2 are SGDLS and YYNGEE. Trimming took 0 bases from V and 8 from J, leaving 9 bases between them. The CDR3 sequence is 13 residues long. The CDR3 coding sequence is TGTGCCAGCAGCGTAGTCTCTAACGATGAGCAGTTCTTC. Encoded protein: CASSVVSNDEQFF. The variable domain in full, with the rest retrieved from reference TRBV9 and TRBJ2-1, is DSGVTQTPKHLITATGQRVTLRCSPRSGDLSVYWYQQSLDQGLQFLIQYYNGEERAKGNILERFSAQQFPDLHSELNLSSLELGDSALYFCASSVVSNDEQFFGPGTRLTVL.

The chain recombines TRBV9 with TRBJ2-1; D remains ambiguous. The germline gives CDR1 SGDLS, CDR2 YYNGEE. The CDR3 contains 13 residues. The ends were cut back, 0 bases at V and 9 bases at J, with 10 bases in the middle. The CDR3 DNA sequence: TGTGCCAGCAGCGTAGATGGAAGAGGTGAGCAGTTCTTC. Protein: CASSVDGRGEQFF.

The rearrangement joins TRBV4-1 to TRBJ2-5, with TRBD2 matching 8 bases. V gave up 0 bases and J gave up 5 bases; unmatched junction bases: 8. The CDR3 totals 16 residues. CDR1 MGHRA and CDR2 YSYEKL come from the germline V gene. The CDR3 DNA follows: TGCGCCAGCAGCCAAGATCCAGCGGGAGTCCGGGAGACCCAGTACTTC. Translated: CASSQDPAGVRETQYF.

The V and J genes are TRBV7-9 and TRBJ1-2, with TRBD1 matching 9 bases. The CDR3 loop spans 15 amino acids. Germline V gene lookup returns CDR1 SEHNR and CDR2 FQNEAQ (reference sequence). V trimming: 5 bases; J trimming: 3 bases; junction bases outside the gene matches: 7. The DNA of the CDR3 is TGTGCCAGCAGCATCTACCGGGACAGGGACTATGGCTACACCTTC. Its translation: CASSIYRDRDYGYTF.

This clone has just one count. The V call is TRBV7-2, the J call TRBJ1-1; the D gene is possibly TRBD1 (5 bases). This CDR3 spans 16 amino acids. The V gene lost 6 bases and the J gene lost 1 base, with 18 bases spanning the gap. The germline CDR1 and CDR2 sequences are SGHTA and FQGNSA. CDR3 in amino acids: CASRPIFRAENTEAFF. The CDR3 region has the DNA TGTGCCAGCAGACCAATCTTCAGGGCCGAGAACACTGAAGCTTTCTTT.

V gene TRBV10-3 combines with J gene TRBJ2-1, with D possibly being TRBD1 (6 bases). V lost 0 bases and J 4 bases, leaving 10 bases between the germline ends. The CDR3 runs to 15 residues. Germline V CDR1 and CDR2: ENHRY, SYGVKD. The CDR3 region has the DNA TGTGCCATCAGTGAGTCGGGACACCGATACAATGAGCAGTTCTTC. Protein sequence: CAISESGHRYNEQFF.

V usage is TRBV19 and J usage is TRBJ1-3; D is perhaps TRBD1 (6 bases). From germline, CDR1 is LNHDA and CDR2 SQIVND (reference sequence). V shed 5 bases and J shed 2 bases, with 19 bases lying between them. This CDR3 is built from 17 residues. The CDR3 region is CASSLGTQRATGNTIYF. CDR3 in DNA: TGTGCCAGTAGTCTAGGGACACAGAGAGCGACTGGAAACACCATATATTTT.

The V call is TRBV19, the J call TRBJ2-7; TRBD1 is a possible D gene (6 bases). The CDR3 loop spans 18 amino acids. Germline V gives CDR1 LNHDA, CDR2 SQIVND (reference sequence). Between the trimmed V and J ends, which lost 0 bases and 3 bases, there was a span of 21 bases. This CDR3 is CASSIEAPTGLAYYEQYF. Written as DNA, the CDR3 is TGTGCCAGTAGTATAGAGGCGCCGACAGGCTTGGCGTACTACGAGCAGTACTTC.

The chain carries TRBV6-5 and TRBJ2-5; 10 bases fit TRBD1. There are 14 residues in the CDR3. The V gene end was trimmed by 6 bases and the J gene end by 9 bases; junction bases not matched to a gene: 10. Germline CDR1 and CDR2: MNHEY and SVGAGI. The CDR3 here is CASRNRQGAGAQYF. DNA for the CDR3: TGTGCCAGCAGGAACCGACAGGGGGCCGGGGCCCAGTACTTC.

This chain uses TRBV29-1 with TRBJ1-1; 9 bases are shared with TRBD1. From germline, CDR1 is SQVTM and CDR2 ANQGSEA. The CDR3 runs 13 residues. Trimming at V came to 5 bases and at J to 0 bases, leaving 1 base not matched to a gene. The CDR3 reads CSVNRGLNTEAFF. In nucleotides, the CDR3 is TGCAGCGTTAACAGGGGGCTGAACACTGAAGCTTTCTTT.